Following are 8 T cell receptor beta chains from one sample sequenced in a study of blood T cell repertoires in COVID-19. Data came from immunoSEQ multiplex PCR; TCRdb stores just in-frame clones and leaves some out. Of 310,000 or so clones listed, approximately 87% are singletons. The sequencing input was peripheral blood. These TCRs come from a woman between 45 and 60 years old with active or convalescent COVID-19.

The J gene is TRBJ1-5, the V gene TRBV2; D is undetermined. CDR1 is SNHLY, CDR2 FYNNEI, per germline. Trimming removed 1 base at V and 5 bases at J, with 6 bases between. The CDR3 is 13 residues long. The CDR3 protein is CASSEDGYQPQHF. The CDR3 region has the DNA TGTGCCAGCAGTGAAGACGGGTATCAGCCCCAGCATTTT.

This sequence joins TRBV6-5 and TRBJ2-7; 8 bases agree with TRBD1. Trimming removed 4 bases from V and 0 bases from J; junction bases left unmatched: 2. The CDR3 consists of 14 residues. The V gene's germline CDR1 is MNHEY and CDR2 SVGAGI. DNA for the CDR3: TGTGCCAGCAGTTTACAGGGGGTCTCCTACGAGCAGTACTTC. Its protein product is CASSLQGVSYEQYF.

This rearrangement joins TRBV2 to TRBJ2-4; no clear D. V was shortened by 4 bases and J by 1 base, with 8 bases between the two germline ends. Looked up from germline, CDR1 is SNHLY and CDR2 is FYNNEI. The CDR3 contains 14 residues. CDR3 in DNA: TGTGCCAGCAGTGGGGCCCTGGCCAAAAACATTCAGTACTTC. The encoded protein is CASSGALAKNIQYF.

The chain uses TRBV6-6 and TRBJ2-3; 10 bases match TRBD2. Germline CDR1 MNHNY, CDR2 SVGAGI (reference sequence). Losses at the gene ends were 7 bases for V and 6 bases for J; bases not matched to a gene: 10. The CDR3 runs 15 residues. The CDR3: CASISRSGRQDTQYF. The CDR3 DNA follows: TGTGCCAGCATATCCCGTAGCGGGAGGCAGGATACGCAGTATTTT.

The chain carries TRBV27 and TRBJ1-2; TRBD1 matches 8 bases. The germline CDR1 and CDR2 sequences are MNHEY and SMNVEV (reference sequence). CDR3 length: 16 amino acids. Germline trimming cut 5 bases from V and 4 bases from J; bases unmatched to any gene: 12. CDR3 nucleotides: TGTGCCAGCAGTCTTCGAGACAGGGGAGATTTCTATGGCTACACCTTC. Encoded protein: CASSLRDRGDFYGYTF.

This clone came up once. The chain employs TRBV28 and TRBJ1-1; D might be TRBD1 (5 bases). The CDR3 sequence is 17 residues long. Germline loops: CDR1 MDHEN, CDR2 SYDVKM. V lost 1 base and J lost 2, with 17 bases in between. CDR3 in DNA: TGTGCCAGCAGTTTATTCCGCGGGGCCGGGGGAAACACTGAAGCTTTCTTT. Its protein product is CASSLFRGAGGNTEAFF.

The gene calls are TRBV5-1 and TRBJ2-1; TRBD2 matches at 7 bases. Looked up from germline, CDR1 is SGHRS and CDR2 is YFSETQ. The CDR3 extends over 14 amino acids. V dropped 0 bases and J dropped 5; count of bases not matched to a gene: 2. In nucleotides, the CDR3 is TGCGCCAGCAGCTTGGGGGCGGGAGACAATGAGCAGTTCTTC. Protein: CASSLGAGDNEQFF.

The chain recombines TRBV30 with TRBJ2-5; no clear D. V gave up 5 bases and J gave up 1 base, with 11 bases separating them. Per germline, CDR1 GTSNPN and CDR2 SVGIG (reference sequence). The CDR3 runs to 13 residues. DNA for the CDR3: TGTGCCTGGCACCGCGGTGTCCAAGAGACCCAGTACTTC. Protein: CAWHRGVQETQYF.